Below are 14 T cell receptor beta chains sequenced from a single sample in a study of monozygotic twins with inflammatory bowel disease. Following a re-call of the 5' RACE reads, TCRdb has one entry per CDR3 protein and lacks DNA. The table for this sample gives about 380,000 distinct CDR3 sequences. Sequences were obtained from blood. These receptors originate from a human donor with ulcerative colitis or Crohn's disease, or a healthy co-twin of an affected twin (not recorded which).

This chain uses TRBV4-3 with TRBJ1-1; there is no DNA to check the TCRdb D call of TRBD1. This CDR3 region has 15 residues. CDR1 and CDR2 from the germline V gene are LGHNA and YSLEER. The CDR3 spells CASSLDRQGNTEAFF.

V usage is TRBV6-5 and J usage is TRBJ2-1. The germline CDR1 and CDR2 sequences are MNHEY and SVGAGI. This CDR3 is 17 amino acids long. The CDR3 here is CASSYLYCVSSYNEQFF.

The chain carries TRBV6-2 or TRBV6-3 and TRBJ2-7. This CDR3 is 15 amino acids long. Germline values: CDR1 MNHEY, CDR2 SVGEGT. The CDR3 loop reads CASSPDGLSYYEQYF.

The J gene is TRBJ2-3, the V gene TRBV20-1; without DNA, the TCRdb call of TRBD2 cannot be checked. Germline values: CDR1 DFQATT, CDR2 SNEGSKA (reference sequence). The CDR3 is 14 residues long. CDR3 sequence reads: CSARASGASDTQYF.

This chain uses TRBV14 with TRBJ2-4. Per germline, CDR1 SGHDN and CDR2 FVKESK. The CDR3 runs to 14 residues. The CDR3 reads CASSQDRIPSIQYF.

The genes are TRBV5-1 and TRBJ2-5; absent DNA, TCRdb's TRBD1 call cannot be checked. The CDR3 contains 16 residues. Germline V gene data show CDR1 as SGHRS and CDR2 as YFSETQ. The CDR3 here is CASSLGGGSALETHYF.

The chain couples TRBV5-1 to TRBJ1-2. The CDR3 loop spans 14 amino acids. CDR1 is SGHRS and CDR2 is YFSETQ in the germline V gene. The CDR3 is CASQENTPNYGYTF.

The chain joins TRBV2 to TRBJ2-3; TCRdb designates TRBD1, a call that cannot be tested without DNA. CDR3 size: 13 residues. Germline assignment: CDR1 SNHLY and CDR2 FYNNEI. CDR3 residues: CAGGQGRTDTQYF.

V usage is TRBV5-1 and J usage is TRBJ2-7. CDR1 is SGHRS, CDR2 YFSETQ, per germline. The CDR3 sequence is 14 residues long. The CDR3 protein is CASSPRPGFYEQYF.

The chain is built from TRBV27 and TRBJ2-3; TCRdb proposes TRBD2, but this gene call is untestable without DNA. This CDR3 is built from 16 residues. Germline values: CDR1 MNHEY, CDR2 SMNVEV (reference sequence). CDR3 sequence reads: CASRRSGGLSTDTQYF.

This rearrangement joins TRBV6-2 or TRBV6-3 to TRBJ1-2; with no DNA, the TCRdb D assignment of TRBD1 cannot be verified. The germline CDR1 and CDR2 sequences are MNHEY and SVGEGT. The CDR3 loop spans 14 amino acids. CDR3: CASETRGSYYGYTF.

The chain recombines TRBV6-6 with TRBJ2-2; the D call from TCRdb, TRBD2, cannot be confirmed without DNA. The germline gives CDR1 MNHNY, CDR2 SVGAGI (reference sequence). This CDR3 has 12 residues. The CDR3 loop is CASSYGEGELFF.

This sequence joins TRBV12-3 or TRBV12-4 and TRBJ2-4; TCRdb's assignment of TRBD1 cannot be checked, as there is no DNA. The CDR3 is 13 amino acids. CDR3 sequence reads: CASSLPPGNIQYF.

The genes are TRBV30 and TRBJ2-3; there is no DNA to check the TCRdb D call of TRBD2. CDR3 length: 15 residues. CDR1 is GTSNPN, CDR2 SVGIG, per germline (reference sequence). CDR3 in amino acids: CAWKQGAGGMDTQYF.